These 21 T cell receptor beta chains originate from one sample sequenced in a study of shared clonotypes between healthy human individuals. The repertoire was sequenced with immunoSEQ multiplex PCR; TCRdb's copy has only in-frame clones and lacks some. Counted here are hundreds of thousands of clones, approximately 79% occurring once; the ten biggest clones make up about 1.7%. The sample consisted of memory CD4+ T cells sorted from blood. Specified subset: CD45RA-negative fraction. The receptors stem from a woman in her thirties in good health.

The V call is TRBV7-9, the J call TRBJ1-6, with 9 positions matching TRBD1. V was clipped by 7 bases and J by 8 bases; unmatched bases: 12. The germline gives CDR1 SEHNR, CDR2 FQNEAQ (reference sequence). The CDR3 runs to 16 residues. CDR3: CASTLTGGPFHSPLHF. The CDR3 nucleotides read TGTGCCAGCACCCTGACAGGGGGGCCCTTTCATTCACCCCTCCACTTT.

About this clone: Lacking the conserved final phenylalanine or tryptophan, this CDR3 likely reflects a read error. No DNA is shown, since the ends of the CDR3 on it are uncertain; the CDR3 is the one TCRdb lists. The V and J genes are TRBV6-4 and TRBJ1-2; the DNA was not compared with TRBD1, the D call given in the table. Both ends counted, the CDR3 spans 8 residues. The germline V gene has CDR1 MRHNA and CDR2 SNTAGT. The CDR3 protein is CATPRDSS.

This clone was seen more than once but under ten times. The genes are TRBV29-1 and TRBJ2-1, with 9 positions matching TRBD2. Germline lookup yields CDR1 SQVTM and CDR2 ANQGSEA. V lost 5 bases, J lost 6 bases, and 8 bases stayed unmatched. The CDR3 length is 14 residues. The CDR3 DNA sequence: TGCAGCGTTCGTGGGGTAGCGGGAGTCAATGAGCAGTTCTTC. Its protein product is CSVRGVAGVNEQFF.

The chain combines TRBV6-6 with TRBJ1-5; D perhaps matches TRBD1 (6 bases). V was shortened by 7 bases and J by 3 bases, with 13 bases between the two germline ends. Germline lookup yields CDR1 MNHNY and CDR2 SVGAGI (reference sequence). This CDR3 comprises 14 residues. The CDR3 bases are TGTGCCAGCAATAGACAGGACTTCAATCAGCCCCAGCATTTT. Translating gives CASNRQDFNQPQHF.

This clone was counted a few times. The CDR3 DNA sequence: TGCGCCAGCAGCCCAGGGGGTGTAGGGCTGGACGGGGAGCTGTTTTTT. Its protein product is CASSPGGVGLDGELFF. The chain couples TRBV5-1 to TRBJ2-2, with 7 bases fitting TRBD1. The CDR3 consists of 16 residues. The V gene end was trimmed by 4 bases and the J gene end by 7 bases; junction bases not matched to a gene: 13. Per germline, CDR1 SGHRS and CDR2 YFSETQ.

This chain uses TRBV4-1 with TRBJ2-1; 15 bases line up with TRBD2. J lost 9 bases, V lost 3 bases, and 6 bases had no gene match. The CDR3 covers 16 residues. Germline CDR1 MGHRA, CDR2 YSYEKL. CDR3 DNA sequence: TGCGCCAGCAGCCAGGGACTAGCGGGAGGTTTAGGTGAGCAGTTCTTC. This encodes CASSQGLAGGLGEQFF.

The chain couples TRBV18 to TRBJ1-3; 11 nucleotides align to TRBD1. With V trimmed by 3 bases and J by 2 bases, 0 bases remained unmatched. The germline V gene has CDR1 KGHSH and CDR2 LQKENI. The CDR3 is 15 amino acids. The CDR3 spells CASSPGQGAGNTIYF. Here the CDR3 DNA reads TGTGCCAGCTCACCGGGACAGGGGGCTGGAAACACCATATATTTT. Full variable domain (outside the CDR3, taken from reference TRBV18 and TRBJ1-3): NAGVMQNPRHLVRRRGQEARLRCSPMKGHSHVYWYRQLPEEGLKFMVYLQKENIIDESGMPKERFSAEFPKEGPSILRIQQVVRGDSAAYFCASSPGQGAGNTIYFGEGSWLTVV.

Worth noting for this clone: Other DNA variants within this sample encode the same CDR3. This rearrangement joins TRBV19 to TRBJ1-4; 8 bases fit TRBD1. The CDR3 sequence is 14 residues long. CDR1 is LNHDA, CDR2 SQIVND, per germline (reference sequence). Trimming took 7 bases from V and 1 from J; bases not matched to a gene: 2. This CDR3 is CASTGGRTNEKLFF. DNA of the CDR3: TGTGCCAGTACAGGGGGCAGAACTAATGAAAAACTGTTTTTT.

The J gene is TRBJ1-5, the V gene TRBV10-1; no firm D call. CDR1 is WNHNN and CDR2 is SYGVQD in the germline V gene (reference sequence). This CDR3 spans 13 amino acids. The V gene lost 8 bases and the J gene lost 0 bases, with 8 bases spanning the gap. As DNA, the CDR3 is TGCGCCAGCGGACGGAATAGCAATCAGCCCCAGCATTTT. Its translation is CASGRNSNQPQHF.

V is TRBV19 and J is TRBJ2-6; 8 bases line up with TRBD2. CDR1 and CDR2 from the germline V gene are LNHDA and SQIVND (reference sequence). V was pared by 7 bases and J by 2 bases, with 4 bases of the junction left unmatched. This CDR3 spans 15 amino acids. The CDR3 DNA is TGTGCCAGTAAAGCGGGGGCGACTGGGGCCAACGTCCTGACTTTC. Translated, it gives CASKAGATGANVLTF.

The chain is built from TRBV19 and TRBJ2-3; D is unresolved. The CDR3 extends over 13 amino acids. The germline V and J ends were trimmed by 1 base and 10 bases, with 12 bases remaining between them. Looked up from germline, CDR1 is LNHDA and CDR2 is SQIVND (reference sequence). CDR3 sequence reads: CASSIGSTQPQYF. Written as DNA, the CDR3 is TGTGCCAGTAGTATAGGGAGCACACAGCCGCAGTATTTT.

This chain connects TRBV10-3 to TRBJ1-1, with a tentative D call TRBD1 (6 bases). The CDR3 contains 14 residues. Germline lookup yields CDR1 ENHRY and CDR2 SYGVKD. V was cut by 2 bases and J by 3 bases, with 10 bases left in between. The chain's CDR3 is CAISEPGADTEAFF. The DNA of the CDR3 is TGTGCCATCAGTGAGCCGGGGGCGGACACTGAAGCTTTCTTT.

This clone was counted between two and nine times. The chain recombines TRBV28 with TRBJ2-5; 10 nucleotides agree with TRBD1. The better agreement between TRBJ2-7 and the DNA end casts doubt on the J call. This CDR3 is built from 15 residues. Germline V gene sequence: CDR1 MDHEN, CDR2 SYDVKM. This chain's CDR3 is CASTSGQGSSYEQYF. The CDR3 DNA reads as TGTGCCAGCACCTCGGGACAGGGGTCCTCCTACGAGCAGTACTTC.

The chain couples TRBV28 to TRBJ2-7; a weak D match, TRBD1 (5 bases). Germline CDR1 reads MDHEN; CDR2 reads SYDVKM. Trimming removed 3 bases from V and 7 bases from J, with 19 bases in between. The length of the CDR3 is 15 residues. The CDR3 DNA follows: TGTGCCAGCAGTTTTCTCAGGGCCGAGAAGAGGGAGCAGTACTTC. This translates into CASSFLRAEKREQYF.

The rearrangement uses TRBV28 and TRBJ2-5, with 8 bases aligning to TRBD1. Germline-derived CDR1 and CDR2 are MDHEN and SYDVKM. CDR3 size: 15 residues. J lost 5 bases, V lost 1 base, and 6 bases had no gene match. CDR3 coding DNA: TGTGCCAGCAGTTTATTCCAGGGGGCAAAGGAGACCCAGTACTTC. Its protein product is CASSLFQGAKETQYF.

CDR3 DNA sequence: TGCGCCAGCAGCTTAACAGGGTTGTCCTACGAGCAGTACTTC. This sequence encodes CASSLTGLSYEQYF. The chain links TRBV5-1 to TRBJ2-7; TRBD1 is a possible D gene (6 bases). Trimming shortened V by 2 bases and J by 1 base, and 10 bases separated the two germline ends. The CDR3 runs 14 residues. Germline V lookup: CDR1 SGHRS, CDR2 YFSETQ.

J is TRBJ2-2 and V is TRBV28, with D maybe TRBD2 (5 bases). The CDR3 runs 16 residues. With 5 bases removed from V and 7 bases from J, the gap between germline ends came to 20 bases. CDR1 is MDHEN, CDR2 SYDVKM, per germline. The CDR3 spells CASSSIASGRIGELFF. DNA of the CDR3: TGTGCCAGCAGTAGTATAGCGAGCGGTCGAATCGGGGAGCTGTTTTTT.

The CDR3 sequence: CASSLAEGRIDTQYF. The CDR3 nucleotides are TGTGCCAGCAGCTTAGCGGAGGGCCGTATAGATACGCAGTATTTT. The chain is built from TRBV7-3 and TRBJ2-3; a weak D match, TRBD2 (6 bases). The V gene lost 2 bases and the J gene lost 5 bases, with 14 bases spanning the gap. Per the germline V gene, CDR1 is SGHTA and CDR2 is FQGTGA. The CDR3 spans 15 residues.

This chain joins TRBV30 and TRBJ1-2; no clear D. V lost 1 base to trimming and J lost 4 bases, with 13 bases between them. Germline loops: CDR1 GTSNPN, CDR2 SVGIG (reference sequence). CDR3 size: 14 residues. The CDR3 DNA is TGTGCCTGGAGTGACCCCCGGCGGGGCTATGGCTACACCTTC. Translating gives CAWSDPRRGYGYTF.

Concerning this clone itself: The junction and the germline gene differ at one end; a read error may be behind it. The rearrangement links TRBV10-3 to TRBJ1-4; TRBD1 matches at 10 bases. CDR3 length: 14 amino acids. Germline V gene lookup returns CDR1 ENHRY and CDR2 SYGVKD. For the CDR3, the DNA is TGTGCCACCAGTGGACAGGGGGTATGGGAAAAACTGTTTTTT. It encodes CATSGQGVWEKLFF.

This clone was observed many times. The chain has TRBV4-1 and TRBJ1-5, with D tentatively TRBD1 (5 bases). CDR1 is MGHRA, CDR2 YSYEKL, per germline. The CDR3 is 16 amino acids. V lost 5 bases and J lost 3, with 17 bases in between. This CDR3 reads CASSKRRGADNQPQHF. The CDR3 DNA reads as TGCGCCAGCAGCAAAAGACGGGGCGCCGACAATCAGCCCCAGCATTTT.